Below are 32 T cell receptor beta chains sequenced from a single sample in a study of Ad26.COV2.S vaccination and SARS-CoV-2 variants. Treatment specified: around 19 received Ad26.COV2.S at low or high dose, single or two shots; about 5 received placebo; per-sample allocation not given. Collection of the samples took place on day 63 after the first injection of vaccine or placebo. Only in-frame clones appear in the TCRdb table, and some are missing; sequencing was by immunoSEQ multiplex PCR. The sample has some 300,000 clones; roughly 86% are singletons. Sequencing was performed on peripheral blood, taken in a trial of Ad26.COV2.S vaccine versus placebo. The source of these receptors is a person aged 18-65 years who received the Ad26.COV2.S COVID-19 vaccine or a placebo.

The genes are TRBV19 and TRBJ2-7, with D possibly matching TRBD2 (5 bases). Germline lookup yields CDR1 LNHDA and CDR2 SQIVND (reference sequence). The CDR3 is made up of 15 amino acids. V lost 1 base and J lost 7, with 17 bases in between. The CDR3 loop is CASSIVARLAGEQYF. The DNA for the CDR3 is TGTGCCAGTAGTATAGTCGCTCGTCTGGCGGGTGAGCAGTACTTC.

This chain uses TRBV9 with TRBJ2-5; 8 nucleotides line up with TRBD2. There are 16 residues in the CDR3. Unmatched junction bases numbered 8, after V lost 0 bases and J lost 4 bases. Germline values: CDR1 SGDLS, CDR2 YYNGEE. DNA for the CDR3: TGTGCCAGCAGCGTAGCCTTCGGGACTAGAGGAGAGACCCAGTACTTC. Encoded protein: CASSVAFGTRGETQYF.

V usage is TRBV5-1 and J usage is TRBJ2-7; D gene ambiguous. The germline CDR1 and CDR2 sequences are SGHRS and YFSETQ. CDR3 size: 14 residues. V gave up 6 bases and J gave up 2 bases, with 15 bases separating them. CDR3 in amino acids: CASTADGLTYEQYF. The CDR3 region has the DNA TGCGCCAGCACCGCGGACGGGCTAACCTACGAGCAGTACTTC.

The chain has TRBV2 and TRBJ1-1; TRBD1 matches at 12 bases. Germline CDR1 is SNHLY and CDR2 is FYNNEI. V was clipped by 5 bases and J by 7 bases; unmatched bases: 17. The CDR3 is 18 amino acids. In DNA form, the CDR3 reads TGTGCCAGCAGTATGATACCCCGGGACAGGGGGCATAGAGGTGAAGCTTTCTTT. Its protein is CASSMIPRDRGHRGEAFF.

The chain carries TRBV5-6 and TRBJ2-2; 7 positions match TRBD1. The trim removed 0 bases at V and 3 bases at J, leaving 8 bases unmatched. Germline CDR1 SGHDT, CDR2 YYEEEE. The CDR3 runs 17 residues. The DNA of the CDR3 is TGTGCCAGCAGCTTGGCTTGGAAGGGGGCGCACACCGGGGAGCTGTTTTTT. It encodes CASSLAWKGAHTGELFF.

The chain is built from TRBV11-2 and TRBJ1-1; D gene uncertain. Germline lookup yields CDR1 SGHAT and CDR2 FQNNGV. Trimming took off 1 base at V and 4 bases at J, with 4 bases between the two ends. The CDR3 is made up of 12 amino acids. CDR3 protein: CASSLVFTEAFF. The CDR3 DNA reads TGTGCCAGCAGCTTAGTCTTCACTGAAGCTTTCTTT.

This clone was detected a few times. The gene calls are TRBV6-6 and TRBJ1-6; weak D call: TRBD1 (6 bases). Germline V gene lookup returns CDR1 MNHNY and CDR2 SVGAGI (reference sequence). V was cut by 0 bases and J by 7 bases, with 13 bases left in between. The CDR3 spans 16 residues. Here the CDR3 reads CASSYSRSGENSPLHF. CDR3 coding DNA: TGTGCCAGCAGTTACTCGAGGTCAGGGGAAAATTCACCCCTCCACTTT.

This CDR3 is CSALGLAGFYEQYF. In DNA, the CDR3 is TGCAGCGCCCTGGGACTAGCGGGGTTTTACGAGCAGTACTTC. The V and J genes are TRBV29-1 and TRBJ2-7; TRBD2 matches at 13 bases. V lost 7 bases and J lost 4; bases outside the gene matches: 7. This CDR3 is 14 amino acids long. Germline V CDR1 and CDR2: SQVTM, ANQGSEA.

CDR3: CSVNKQGGYGYTF. For the CDR3, the DNA is TGCAGCGTCAATAAACAGGGGGGCTATGGCTACACCTTC. The genes are TRBV29-1 and TRBJ1-2, with TRBD1 matching 8 bases. Trimming at V came to 6 bases and at J to 4 bases, leaving 7 bases not matched to a gene. Germline values: CDR1 SQVTM, CDR2 ANQGSEA. The CDR3 length is 13 residues.

Comments on this clone: Germline is not matched at one junction end, which may reflect a read error. The chain combines TRBV14 with TRBJ2-3; D is perhaps TRBD1 (6 bases). This CDR3 is 14 amino acids long. From germline, CDR1 is SGHDN and CDR2 FVKESK. The CDR3 reads CASSPSTDTGSVLF. DNA of the CDR3: TGTGCCAGCAGCCCGTCAACTGATACAGGGTCCGTCCTTTTT.

The CDR3 is CASSLAGQGNNEQFF. The CDR3 region has the DNA TGTGCCAGCAGTTTAGCCGGACAGGGGAACAATGAGCAGTTCTTC. This rearrangement joins TRBV28 to TRBJ2-1; 9 nucleotides match TRBD1. J gave up 5 bases and V 2 bases, and 4 bases lay outside the gene matches. This CDR3 has 15 residues. CDR1 MDHEN and CDR2 SYDVKM come from the germline V gene. The full variable domain, rest sourced from reference TRBV28 and TRBJ2-1, is DVKVTQSSRYLVKRTGEKVFLECVQDMDHENMFWYRQDPGLGLRLIYFSYDVKMKEKGDIPEGYSVSREKKERFSLILESASTNQTSMYLCASSLAGQGNNEQFFGPGTRLTVL.

This clone has just a few counts. This chain joins TRBV7-9 and TRBJ2-6; D not certain. The CDR3 loop spans 16 amino acids. Trimming pared 2 bases from V and 0 bases from J, leaving 8 bases between. CDR1 and CDR2 (germline): SEHNR, FQNEAQ (reference sequence). In DNA form, the CDR3 reads TGTGCCAGCAGCTTACAAGGGTACTCTGGGGCCAACGTCCTGACTTTC. The encoded protein is CASSLQGYSGANVLTF.

V and J are TRBV5-4 and TRBJ2-5; TRBD2 matches at 15 bases. J gave up 2 bases and V 4 bases, and 15 bases lay outside the gene matches. Germline CDR1 is SGHNT and CDR2 is YYREEE (reference sequence). The CDR3 sequence is 20 residues long. The CDR3 DNA reads TGTGCCAGCAGCCCAGGACTAGCGGGGGGGCCGAGGGTGGAGCAAGAGACCCAGTACTTC. Translation: CASSPGLAGGPRVEQETQYF.

This chain uses TRBV20-1 with TRBJ2-7; TRBD2 matches at 7 bases. This CDR3 spans 9 amino acids. Trimming took 3 bases from V and 12 from J; bases not matched to a gene: 2. Germline V gene data show CDR1 as DFQATT and CDR2 as SNEGSKA (reference sequence). The DNA for the CDR3 is TGCAGTGCTAGTCCGGGAGGGTACTTC. It translates to CSASPGGYF.

The CDR3 is CASSDTYEQYF. The DNA for the CDR3 is TGTGCCAGCAGCGATACCTACGAGCAGTACTTC. The chain links TRBV3-1 (or the pseudogene TRBV3-2) to TRBJ2-7, with unresolved D. CDR1 is LGHDT and CDR2 is YNNKEL in the germline V gene (reference sequence). V was cut by 5 bases and J by 2 bases, with 4 bases left in between. This CDR3 contains 11 residues.

This chain connects TRBV5-1 to TRBJ1-6, with D perhaps matching TRBD1 (6 bases). Germline V gives CDR1 SGHRS, CDR2 YFSETQ. V was shortened by 3 bases and J by 10 bases, with 17 bases between the two germline ends. The CDR3 sequence is 15 residues long. CDR3 residues: CASSSDRGAGSPLHF. CDR3 coding DNA: TGCGCCAGCAGCTCGGACCGGGGGGCTGGGTCACCCCTCCACTTT.

This clone was counted only a few times. The CDR3 DNA reads as TGTGCCAGCAGCCAAATGTCAGGGGTCAATCAGCCCCAGCATTTT. Amino acid sequence: CASSQMSGVNQPQHF. This chain connects TRBV3-1 (or the pseudogene TRBV3-2) to TRBJ1-5; perhaps TRBD1 as D (6 bases). Germline lookup yields CDR1 LGHDT and CDR2 YNNKEL (reference sequence). V lost 2 bases and J 3 bases, leaving 11 bases between the germline ends. The length of the CDR3 is 15 residues.

The chain combines TRBV12-5 with TRBJ2-1, with a possible D match to TRBD1 (6 bases). This CDR3 is 14 amino acids long. The germline gives CDR1 LGHNT, CDR2 FRNRAP. Between the trimmed V and J ends, which lost 6 bases and 5 bases, there was a span of 14 bases. CDR3 amino acids: CASGHQQGDNEQFF. The DNA of the CDR3 is TGTGCTAGTGGACACCAACAGGGAGACAATGAGCAGTTCTTC.

The chain recombines TRBV24-1 with TRBJ1-2; D call uncertain. CDR1 is KGHDR and CDR2 is SFDVKD in the germline V gene. Trimming stripped 5 bases from V and 7 bases from J, with 13 bases between. The CDR3 loop spans 13 amino acids. This chain's CDR3 is CATSAGRLGGYTF. CDR3 coding DNA: TGTGCCACCAGTGCCGGGAGGTTGGGTGGCTACACCTTC.

The chain carries TRBV5-1 and TRBJ2-7; D remains unclear. The length of the CDR3 is 11 residues. V lost 2 bases to trimming and J lost 7 bases, with 7 bases between them. Germline assignment: CDR1 SGHRS and CDR2 YFSETQ. This CDR3 is CASSFGGEQYF. The CDR3 DNA reads TGCGCCAGCAGCTTCGGTGGAGAGCAGTACTTC.

The chain combines TRBV10-3 with TRBJ2-3; 9 bases line up with TRBD2. The CDR3 is 14 amino acids. Per the germline V gene, CDR1 is ENHRY and CDR2 is SYGVKD. With V trimmed by 8 bases and J by 4 bases, 7 bases remained unmatched. In DNA form, the CDR3 reads TGTGCCATCTCCCCGCGGGGGGGCCCAGATACGCAGTATTTT. Encoded protein: CAISPRGGPDTQYF.

The chain employs TRBV3-1 (or the pseudogene TRBV3-2) and TRBJ2-7; TRBD2 matches 7 bases. V dropped 0 bases and J dropped 1; count of bases not matched to a gene: 3. This CDR3 is 15 amino acids long. The germline V gene encodes CDR1 LGHDT and CDR2 YNNKEL (reference sequence). CDR3: CASSQEQGGSYEQYF. CDR3 DNA: TGTGCCAGCAGCCAAGAGCAGGGAGGGTCCTACGAGCAGTACTTC.

The chain links TRBV15 to TRBJ1-2; no clear D. This CDR3 region has 16 residues. Trimming took off 1 base at V and 1 base at J, with 13 bases between the two ends. Germline CDR1 and CDR2: LNHNV and YYDKDF (reference sequence). The CDR3 bases are TGTGCCACCAGCAGAGGACCGGACCGTCGTAACTATGGCTACACCTTC. Amino acid sequence: CATSRGPDRRNYGYTF.

A few counts support this clone. The chain uses TRBV4-1 and TRBJ2-2; D perhaps matches TRBD2 (6 bases). V was pared by 2 bases and J by 5 bases, with 15 bases between. The germline CDR1 and CDR2 sequences are MGHRA and YSYEKL. CDR3 length: 16 amino acids. The CDR3 DNA is TGCGCCAGCAGCCAATTCGGAGGGTCGGGGACCGGGGAGCTGTTTTTT. Amino acid sequence: CASSQFGGSGTGELFF.

V is TRBV11-2 and J is TRBJ1-2, with TRBD1 as a possible D gene (5 bases). V lost 4 bases, J lost 0 bases, and 15 bases lay in between. Germline assignment: CDR1 SGHAT and CDR2 FQNNGV. This CDR3 comprises 16 residues. The CDR3: CASSSFDRSANYGYTF. As DNA, the CDR3 is TGTGCCAGCAGCTCGTTCGACAGATCAGCTAACTATGGCTACACCTTC.

V usage is TRBV2 and J usage is TRBJ1-6, with TRBD1 identical over 10 bases. This CDR3 has 18 amino acids. The V segment lost 7 bases and the J segment 0 bases; nucleotides outside the gene matches: 9. The germline gives CDR1 SNHLY, CDR2 FYNNEI. The CDR3 region is CASNGDRGPSSYNSPLHF. CDR3 nucleotide sequence: TGTGCCAGCAACGGGGACAGGGGACCAAGCTCCTATAATTCACCCCTCCACTTT.

This chain links TRBV7-2 with TRBJ2-7; tentative D call: TRBD2 (6 bases). Germline CDR1 reads SGHTA; CDR2 reads FQGNSA. V lost 5 bases to trimming and J lost 0 bases, with 14 bases between them. This CDR3 region has 15 residues. The CDR3 sequence: CASSLGGSRSYEQYF. The CDR3 DNA is TGTGCCAGCAGCCTTGGGGGGAGTCGCTCCTACGAGCAGTACTTC.

The chain has TRBV9 and TRBJ2-3, with 7 nucleotides matching TRBD2. Per germline, CDR1 SGDLS and CDR2 YYNGEE. Trimming took 3 bases from V and 1 from J; bases not matched to a gene: 8. The CDR3 runs to 16 residues. Here the CDR3 reads CASSEWASGGTDTQYF. The CDR3, as DNA: TGTGCCAGCAGCGAATGGGCTAGCGGTGGCACAGATACGCAGTATTTT.

CDR3 in DNA: TGTGCCATCTCCCCAAGGGGAGGAGGCTCCTACGAGCAGTACTTC. Its translation: CAISPRGGGSYEQYF. This chain connects TRBV10-3 to TRBJ2-7, with D maybe TRBD2 (6 bases). V lost 8 bases and J 0 bases, leaving 17 bases between the germline ends. The CDR3 is made up of 15 amino acids. Looked up from germline, CDR1 is ENHRY and CDR2 is SYGVKD.

The rearrangement uses TRBV10-2 and TRBJ1-3; no firm D call. V dropped 3 bases and J dropped 0 bases, with 9 bases sitting between them. Germline CDR1 is WSHSY and CDR2 is SAAADI. The CDR3 is 15 residues long. The CDR3 sequence: CASSETRSSGNTIYF. The CDR3 DNA reads TGCGCCAGCAGTGAAACCCGTTCCTCTGGAAACACCATATATTTT.

This sequence joins TRBV5-5 and TRBJ1-2; 9 bases fit TRBD1. The length of the CDR3 is 15 residues. V dropped 2 bases and J dropped 6; count of bases not matched to a gene: 8. CDR1 is SGHKS and CDR2 is YYEKEE in the germline V gene (reference sequence). The CDR3: CASSFGGDRADGYTF. CDR3 nucleotides: TGTGCCAGCAGCTTCGGTGGGGACAGGGCCGATGGCTACACCTTC.

CDR3 sequence reads: CATSRVQIKRAGADTQYF. Here the CDR3 DNA reads TGTGCCACCAGCAGAGTTCAGATCAAGCGGGCCGGGGCAGATACGCAGTATTTT. The V and J genes are TRBV15 and TRBJ2-3; perhaps TRBD2 as D (6 bases). With 1 base removed from V and 4 bases from J, the gap between germline ends came to 21 bases. In germline, CDR1 is LNHNV, CDR2 YYDKDF (reference sequence). This CDR3 comprises 18 residues.